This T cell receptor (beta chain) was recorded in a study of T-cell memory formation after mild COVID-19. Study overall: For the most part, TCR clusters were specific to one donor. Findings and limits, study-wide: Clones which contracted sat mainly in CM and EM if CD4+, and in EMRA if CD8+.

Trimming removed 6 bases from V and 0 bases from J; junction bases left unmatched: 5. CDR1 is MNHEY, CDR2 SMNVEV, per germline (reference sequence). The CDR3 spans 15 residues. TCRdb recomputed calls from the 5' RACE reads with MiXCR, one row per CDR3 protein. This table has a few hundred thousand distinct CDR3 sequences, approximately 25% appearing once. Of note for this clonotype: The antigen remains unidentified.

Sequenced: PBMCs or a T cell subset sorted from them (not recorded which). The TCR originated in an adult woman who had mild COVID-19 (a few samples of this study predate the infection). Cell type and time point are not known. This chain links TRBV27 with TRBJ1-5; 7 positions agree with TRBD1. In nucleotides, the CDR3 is TGTGCCAGCAGGCTTCAGGGGGATAGCAATCAGCCCCAGCATTTT. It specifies CASRLQGDSNQPQHF.